Listed below are T cell receptor beta chains from one sample, sequenced in a study of metastatic and nonmetastatic thyroid tumors. TCRdb reanalyzed the PCR reads via MiXCR. The data hold approximately 12,000 clones, with around 29% observed a single time. Sequenced material: tumor tissue. These receptors were collected from a female donor with papillary thyroid cancer or a benign thyroid nodule (not recorded which). Some clones in this sample may be carry-over from other donors' samples. The CDR3 runs from the conserved cysteine through the conserved F or W. Each record gives: D gene, clone size, J gene, V gene, CDR3 DNA, CDR3 protein. The D gene is left open where the match is weak. Size values are once, few and many counts, or a class for expanded clones, and some rows have none.

d_gene: .
abundance: .
j_gene: TRBJ1-2
v_gene: TRBV15
CDR3nt: TGTGCCACCAGCAGATATGGGAACAGCTACGGCTACACCTTC
CDR3aa: CATSRYGNSYGYTF

d_gene: TRBD1
abundance: .
j_gene: TRBJ2-7
v_gene: TRBV30
CDR3nt: TGTGCCTGGTCCGGGACAGGGATATGGGAGCAGTACTTC
CDR3aa: CAWSGTGIWEQYF

d_gene: TRBD1
abundance: .
j_gene: TRBJ1-1
v_gene: TRBV6-2/TRBV6-3
CDR3nt: TGTGCCAGCAGTCCCCGGACAGGGTTCGGCGCTTTCTTT
CDR3aa: CASSPRTGFGAFF

d_gene: .
abundance: .
j_gene: TRBJ2-6
v_gene: TRBV6-1
CDR3nt: TGTGCCAGCATCATCGGACTGTCTGGGGCCAACGTCCTGACTTTC
CDR3aa: CASIIGLSGANVLTF

d_gene: TRBD2
abundance: few
j_gene: TRBJ2-7
v_gene: TRBV18
CDR3nt: TGTGCCAGCTCACTCAAAGGGGGGTCGGGACTAGCGGGACCTACCTACGAGCAGTACTTC
CDR3aa: CASSLKGGSGLAGPTYEQYF

d_gene: .
abundance: .
j_gene: TRBJ1-1
v_gene: TRBV19
CDR3nt: TGTGCCAGTAGTAGTTTCAGGGGTACTGAAGCTTTCTTT
CDR3aa: CASSSFRGTEAFF

d_gene: TRBD2
abundance: .
j_gene: TRBJ2-7
v_gene: TRBV7-6
CDR3nt: TGTGCCAGCAGCTTAGTACGCGGGAGCATCCACGAGCAGTACTTC
CDR3aa: CASSLVRGSIHEQYF

d_gene: .
abundance: many
j_gene: TRBJ1-1
v_gene: TRBV12-3/TRBV12-4
CDR3nt: TGTGCCAGCAGACTTACAGGGAGTAGGAGGAACACTGAAGCTTTCTTT
CDR3aa: CASRLTGSRRNTEAFF

d_gene: .
abundance: .
j_gene: TRBJ1-6
v_gene: TRBV28
CDR3nt: TGTGCCAGCTTTACGGGAGGACCCCTCCACTTT
CDR3aa: CASFTGGPLHF

d_gene: .
abundance: .
j_gene: TRBJ2-7
v_gene: TRBV27
CDR3nt: TGTGCCAGTTTCGCCAACTCCTACGAGCAGTACTTC
CDR3aa: CASFANSYEQYF

d_gene: TRBD1
abundance: many
j_gene: TRBJ2-2
v_gene: TRBV14
CDR3nt: TGTGCCAGCAACCAGATCGACAGGGGGCTAACCGGGGAGCTGTTTTTT
CDR3aa: CASNQIDRGLTGELFF

d_gene: .
abundance: .
j_gene: TRBJ1-5
v_gene: TRBV5-1
CDR3nt: TGCGCCAGCAGCTTGTCGGGAGACCAGCCCCAGCATTTT
CDR3aa: CASSLSGDQPQHF

d_gene: .
abundance: .
j_gene: TRBJ1-5
v_gene: TRBV2
CDR3nt: TGTGCCAGCAGGTTCGACGGAGGTAGCAATCAGCCCCAGCATTTT
CDR3aa: CASRFDGGSNQPQHF

d_gene: .
abundance: many
j_gene: TRBJ2-3
v_gene: TRBV7-3
CDR3nt: TGTGCCAGCAGCCGCACCAATACAGATACGCAGTATTTT
CDR3aa: CASSRTNTDTQYF

d_gene: .
abundance: .
j_gene: TRBJ2-2
v_gene: TRBV2
CDR3nt: TGTGCCAGCAGTGAAGGAAGACAGGGAGGAGGCACCGGGGAGCTGTTTTTT
CDR3aa: CASSEGRQGGGTGELFF

d_gene: TRBD2
abundance: .
j_gene: TRBJ2-7
v_gene: TRBV4-1
CDR3nt: TGCGCCAGCAGCCAAGCGCAATTCTCAAGCGGGGTTTCCTACGAGCAGTACTTC
CDR3aa: CASSQAQFSSGVSYEQYF

d_gene: .
abundance: few
j_gene: TRBJ2-7
v_gene: TRBV19
CDR3nt: TGTGTCAGTAAGACCGGGACTGGTGATTACGAGCAGTACTTC
CDR3aa: CVSKTGTGDYEQYF

d_gene: .
abundance: many
j_gene: TRBJ1-1
v_gene: TRBV15
CDR3nt: TGTGCCACCAGCAGAGATCAACCGGGCCCGAACACTGAAGCTTTCTTT
CDR3aa: CATSRDQPGPNTEAFF

d_gene: TRBD2
abundance: .
j_gene: TRBJ2-7
v_gene: TRBV6-1
CDR3nt: TGTGCCAGCAGTGAAGGGTTAGCGGGAGTCTACGAGCAGTACTTC
CDR3aa: CASSEGLAGVYEQYF

d_gene: .
abundance: few
j_gene: TRBJ2-7
v_gene: TRBV28
CDR3nt: TGTGCCAGCAGTTTACCCGGGAGTCGTACCTACGAGCAGTACTTC
CDR3aa: CASSLPGSRTYEQYF

d_gene: .
abundance: few
j_gene: TRBJ2-7
v_gene: TRBV28
CDR3nt: TGTGCCAGCAGTTCCTCGAGGTACGAGCAGTACTTC
CDR3aa: CASSSSRYEQYF

d_gene: TRBD1
abundance: few
j_gene: TRBJ2-1
v_gene: TRBV29-1
CDR3nt: TGCAGCGTTGGGGGACAGACCAACGAGAAGTTCTTC
CDR3aa: CSVGGQTNEKFF

d_gene: .
abundance: .
j_gene: TRBJ2-7
v_gene: TRBV20-1
CDR3nt: TGCAGTGCTATTGGAGGGATCGAGCAGTACTTC
CDR3aa: CSAIGGIEQYF

d_gene: .
abundance: .
j_gene: TRBJ2-2
v_gene: TRBV19
CDR3nt: TGTGCCAGTAGGAGCGGGGAGCTGTTTTTT
CDR3aa: CASRSGELFF

d_gene: TRBD1
abundance: medium-sized
j_gene: TRBJ2-7
v_gene: TRBV2
CDR3nt: TGTGCCAGCAGTGAAAATTACAGGGGGTCTGGGGAGCAGTACTTC
CDR3aa: CASSENYRGSGEQYF

d_gene: .
abundance: .
j_gene: TRBJ2-6
v_gene: TRBV7-8
CDR3nt: TGTGCCGGCAGCTTAGACCAGGGAGTCGGGTCCAACGTCCTGACTTTC
CDR3aa: CAGSLDQGVGSNVLTF